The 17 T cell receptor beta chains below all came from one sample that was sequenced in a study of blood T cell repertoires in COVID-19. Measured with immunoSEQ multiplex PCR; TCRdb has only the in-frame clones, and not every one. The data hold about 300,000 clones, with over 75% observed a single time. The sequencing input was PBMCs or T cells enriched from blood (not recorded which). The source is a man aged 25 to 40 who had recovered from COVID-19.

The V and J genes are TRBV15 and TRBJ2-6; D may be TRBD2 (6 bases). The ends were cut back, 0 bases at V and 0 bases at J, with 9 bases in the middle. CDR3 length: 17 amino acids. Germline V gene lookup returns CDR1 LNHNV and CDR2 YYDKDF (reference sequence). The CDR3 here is CATSREAGHSGANVLTF. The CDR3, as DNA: TGTGCCACCAGCAGAGAAGCGGGTCACTCTGGGGCCAACGTCCTGACTTTC.

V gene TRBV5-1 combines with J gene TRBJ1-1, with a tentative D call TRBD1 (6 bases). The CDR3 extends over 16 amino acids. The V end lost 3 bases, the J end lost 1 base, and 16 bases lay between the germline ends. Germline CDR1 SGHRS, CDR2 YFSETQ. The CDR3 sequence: CASSWGSQGQNTEAFF. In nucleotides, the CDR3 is TGCGCCAGCAGCTGGGGGTCACAGGGCCAGAACACTGAAGCTTTCTTT.

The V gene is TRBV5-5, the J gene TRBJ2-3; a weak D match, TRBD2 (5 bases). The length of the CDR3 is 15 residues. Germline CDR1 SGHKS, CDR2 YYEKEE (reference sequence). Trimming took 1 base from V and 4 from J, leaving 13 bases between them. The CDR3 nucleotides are TGTGCCAGCAGCTTGAGTCTAGCCCCTTCAGATACGCAGTATTTT. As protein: CASSLSLAPSDTQYF. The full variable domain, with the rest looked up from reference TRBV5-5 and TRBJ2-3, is DAGVTQSPTHLIKTRGQQVTLRCSPISGHKSVSWYQQVLGQGPQFIFQYYEKEERGRGNFPDRFSARQFPNYSSELNVNALLLGDSALYLCASSLSLAPSDTQYFGPGTRLTVL.

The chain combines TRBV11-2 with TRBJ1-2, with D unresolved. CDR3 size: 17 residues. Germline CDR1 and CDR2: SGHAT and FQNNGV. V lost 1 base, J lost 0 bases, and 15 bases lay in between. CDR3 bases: TGTGCCAGCAGCTTAGGAGGTACTGGAAAATCTAACTATGGCTACACCTTC. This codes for CASSLGGTGKSNYGYTF.

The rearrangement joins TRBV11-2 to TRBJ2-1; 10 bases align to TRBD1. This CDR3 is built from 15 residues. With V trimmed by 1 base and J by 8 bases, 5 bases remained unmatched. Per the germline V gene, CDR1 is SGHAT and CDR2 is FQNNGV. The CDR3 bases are TGTGCCAGCAGCTTAGGTAGACAGGGGGCGGATGAGCAGTTCTTC. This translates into CASSLGRQGADEQFF.

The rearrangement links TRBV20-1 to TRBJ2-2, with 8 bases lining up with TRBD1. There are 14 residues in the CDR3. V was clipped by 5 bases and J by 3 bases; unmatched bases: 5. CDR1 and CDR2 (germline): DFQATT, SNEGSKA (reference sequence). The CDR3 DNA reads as TGCAGTGCTGGTGGACAGGGCGACACCGGGGAGCTGTTTTTT. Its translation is CSAGGQGDTGELFF.

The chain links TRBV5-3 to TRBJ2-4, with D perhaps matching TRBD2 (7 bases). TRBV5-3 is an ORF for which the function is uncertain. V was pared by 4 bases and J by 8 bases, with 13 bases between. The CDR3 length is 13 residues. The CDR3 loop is CARSRGGGYIQYF. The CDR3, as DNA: TGTGCCAGAAGCCGGGGCGGGGGCTACATTCAGTACTTC.

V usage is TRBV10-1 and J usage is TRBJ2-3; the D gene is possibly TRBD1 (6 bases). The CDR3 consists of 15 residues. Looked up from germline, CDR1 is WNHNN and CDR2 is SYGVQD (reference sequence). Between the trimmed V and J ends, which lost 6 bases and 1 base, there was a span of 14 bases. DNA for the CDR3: TGCGCCAGCAGCCCCGCGGACAGTCGCACAGATACGCAGTATTTT. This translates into CASSPADSRTDTQYF.

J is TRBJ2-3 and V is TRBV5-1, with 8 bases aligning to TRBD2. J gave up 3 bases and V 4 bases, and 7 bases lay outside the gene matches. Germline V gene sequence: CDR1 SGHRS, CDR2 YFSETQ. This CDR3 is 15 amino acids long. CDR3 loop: CASSRSGSATDTQYF. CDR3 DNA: TGCGCCAGCAGCCGCAGCGGGAGTGCGACAGATACGCAGTATTTT. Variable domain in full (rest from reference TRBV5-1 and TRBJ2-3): KAGVTQTPRYLIKTRGQQVTLSCSPISGHRSVSWYQQTPGQGLQFLFEYFSETQRNKGNFPGRFSGRQFSNSRSEMNVSTLELGDSALYLCASSRSGSATDTQYFGPGTRLTVL.

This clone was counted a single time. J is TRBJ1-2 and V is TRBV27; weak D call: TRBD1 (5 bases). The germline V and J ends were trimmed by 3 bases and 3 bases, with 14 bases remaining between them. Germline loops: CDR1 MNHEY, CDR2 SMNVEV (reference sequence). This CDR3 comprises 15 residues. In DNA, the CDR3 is TGTGCCAGCAGTTTCATGAGCAGGGCGGACTATGGCTACACCTTC. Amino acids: CASSFMSRADYGYTF.

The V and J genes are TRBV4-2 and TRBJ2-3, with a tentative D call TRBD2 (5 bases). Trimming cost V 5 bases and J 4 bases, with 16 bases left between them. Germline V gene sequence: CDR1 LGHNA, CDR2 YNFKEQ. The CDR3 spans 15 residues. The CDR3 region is CASSEGFSASDTQYF. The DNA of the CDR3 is TGTGCCAGCAGCGAGGGATTTAGCGCATCAGATACGCAGTATTTT.

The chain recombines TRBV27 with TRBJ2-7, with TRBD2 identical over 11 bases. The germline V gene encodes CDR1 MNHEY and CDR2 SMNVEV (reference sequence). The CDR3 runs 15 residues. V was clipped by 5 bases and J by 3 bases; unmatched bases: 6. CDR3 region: CASSPFGTSGYEQYF. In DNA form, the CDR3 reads TGTGCCAGCAGTCCTTTCGGGACTAGCGGCTACGAGCAGTACTTC.

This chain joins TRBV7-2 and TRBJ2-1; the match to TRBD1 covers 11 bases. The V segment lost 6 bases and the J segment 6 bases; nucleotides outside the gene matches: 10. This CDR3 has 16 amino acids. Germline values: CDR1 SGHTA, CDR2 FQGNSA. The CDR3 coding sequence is TGTGCCAGCAGTCGAACCCGGGACAGGGGGACCAATGAGCAGTTCTTC. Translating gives CASSRTRDRGTNEQFF.

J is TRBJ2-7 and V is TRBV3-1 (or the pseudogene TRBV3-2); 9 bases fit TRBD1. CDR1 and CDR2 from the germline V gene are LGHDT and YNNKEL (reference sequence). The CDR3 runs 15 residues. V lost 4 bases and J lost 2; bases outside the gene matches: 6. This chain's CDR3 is CASSLRGTGTYEQYF. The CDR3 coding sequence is TGTGCCAGCAGCCTCAGAGGGACAGGGACCTACGAGCAGTACTTC.

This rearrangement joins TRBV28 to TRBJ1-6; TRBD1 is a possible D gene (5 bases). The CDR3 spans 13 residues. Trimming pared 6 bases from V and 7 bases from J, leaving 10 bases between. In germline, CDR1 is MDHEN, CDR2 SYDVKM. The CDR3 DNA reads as TGTGCCAGCAGACCACCAGGGAATTCACCCCTCCACTTT. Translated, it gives CASRPPGNSPLHF.

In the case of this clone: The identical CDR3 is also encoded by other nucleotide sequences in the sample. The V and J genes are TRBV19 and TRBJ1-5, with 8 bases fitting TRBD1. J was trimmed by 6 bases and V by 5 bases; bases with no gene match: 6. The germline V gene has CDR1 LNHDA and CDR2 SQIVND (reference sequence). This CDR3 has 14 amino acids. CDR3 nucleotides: TGTGCCAGTAGTCGGACAGGGAAAGGTCAGCCCCAGCATTTT. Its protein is CASSRTGKGQPQHF.

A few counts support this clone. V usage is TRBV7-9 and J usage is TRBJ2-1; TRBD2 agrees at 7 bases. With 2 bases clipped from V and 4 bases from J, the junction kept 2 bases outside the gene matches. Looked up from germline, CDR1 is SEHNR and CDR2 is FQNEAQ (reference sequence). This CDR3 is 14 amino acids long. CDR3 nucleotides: TGTGCCAGCAGCTTAACTAGCGCGTACAATGAGCAGTTCTTC. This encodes CASSLTSAYNEQFF. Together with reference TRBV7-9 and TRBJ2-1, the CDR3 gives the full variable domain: DTGVSQNPRHKITKRGQNVTFRCDPISEHNRLYWYRQTLGQGPEFLTYFQNEAQLEKSRLLSDRFSAERPKGSFSTLEIQRTEQGDSAMYLCASSLTSAYNEQFFGPGTRLTVL.